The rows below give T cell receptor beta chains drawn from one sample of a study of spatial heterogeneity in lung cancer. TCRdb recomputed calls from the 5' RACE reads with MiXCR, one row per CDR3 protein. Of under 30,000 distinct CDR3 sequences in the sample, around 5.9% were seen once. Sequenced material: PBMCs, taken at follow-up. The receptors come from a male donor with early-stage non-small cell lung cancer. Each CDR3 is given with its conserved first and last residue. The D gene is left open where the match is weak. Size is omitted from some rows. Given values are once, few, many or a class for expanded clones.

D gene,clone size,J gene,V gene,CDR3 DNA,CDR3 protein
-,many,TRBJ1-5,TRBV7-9,TGTGCCAGCAGCTTAGATGATAGCAATCAGCCCCAGCATTTT,CASSLDDSNQPQHF
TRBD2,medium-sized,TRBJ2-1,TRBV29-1,TGCAGCGTTGAAGGTCATCATGGGACTAGCGTCCATGAGCAGTTCTTC,CSVEGHHGTSVHEQFF
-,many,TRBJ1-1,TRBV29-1,TGCAGCGTTGAAGATGGCAGGGCCAACACTGAAGCTTTCTTT,CSVEDGRANTEAFF
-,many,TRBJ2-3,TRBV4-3,TGCGCCAGCAGCCAACAGGGGCTCGATACGCAGTATTTT,CASSQQGLDTQYF
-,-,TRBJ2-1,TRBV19,TGTGCCAGTAGTATCGGAAGGGGTGTTGTCTACAATGAGCAGTTCTTC,CASSIGRGVVYNEQFF
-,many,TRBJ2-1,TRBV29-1,TGCAGCGTCTTAGACGGCCCGATGTTCTTC,CSVLDGPMFF
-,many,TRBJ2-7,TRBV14,TGTGCCAGCAGCCAAGAGAACGGGTTTGAGCAGTACTTC,CASSQENGFEQYF
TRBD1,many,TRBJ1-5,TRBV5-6,TGTGCCAGCAGCTCCGGGACAGGGGGATATCAGCCCCAGCATTTT,CASSSGTGGYQPQHF
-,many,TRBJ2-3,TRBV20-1,TGCAGTGCCACCGTCCCGGGACGGAGTGGTGATACGCAGTATTTT,CSATVPGRSGDTQYF
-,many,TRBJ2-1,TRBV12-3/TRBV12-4,TGTGCCAGCAGTGAACCGGGGGGCTGGGGGGCCTCTAATAATGAGCAGTTCTTC,CASSEPGGWGASNNEQFF
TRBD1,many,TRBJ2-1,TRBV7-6,TGTGCCAGCAGCTTAACCGACAGGGTTTGGCAGTTCTTC,CASSLTDRVWQFF
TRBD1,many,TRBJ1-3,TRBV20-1,TGCAGTGCTAGAGATCCGGGGACAGGGGGCAGATTTAGCTCTGGAAACACCATATATTTT,CSARDPGTGGRFSSGNTIYF
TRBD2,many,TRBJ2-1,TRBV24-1,TGTGCCACTAGGGATAGCGGGAGAGCCAATGAGCAGTTCTTC,CATRDSGRANEQFF
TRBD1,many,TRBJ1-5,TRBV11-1,TGTGCCAGCAGCTCATACAGGGGGCTCTTTCTCCATTTT,CASSSYRGLFLHF
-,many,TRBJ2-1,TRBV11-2,TGTGCCAGCAGCTTAGAACCTAGCTGGTACAATGAGCAGTTCTTC,CASSLEPSWYNEQFF
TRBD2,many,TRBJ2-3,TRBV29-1,TGCAGCGTTGAAGTTGCGGGGGTCACAGATACGCAGTATTTT,CSVEVAGVTDTQYF
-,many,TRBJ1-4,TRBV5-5,TGTGCCAGCAGCTTGCCGGTAAATGAAAAACTGTTTTTT,CASSLPVNEKLFF
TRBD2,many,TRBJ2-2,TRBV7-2,TGTGCCAGCAGCTCCGGGGTAGCGGGAGGGGAGCTGTTTTTT,CASSSGVAGGELFF
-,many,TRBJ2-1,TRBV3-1,TGTGCCAGCAGCCAACGGGGGGCGAGTAAACGGAATGAGCAGTTCTTC,CASSQRGASKRNEQFF
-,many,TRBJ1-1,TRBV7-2,TGTGCCAGCAGCCGAGGATCCATGAACACTGAAGCTTTCTTT,CASSRGSMNTEAFF
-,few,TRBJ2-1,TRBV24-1,TGTGCCACCAGTGATTTCGAGGGCAATGAGCAGTTCTTC,CATSDFEGNEQFF
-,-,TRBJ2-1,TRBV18,TGTGCCAGCTCACCCACAGGGTCCGGGTCCAATGAGCAGTTCTTC,CASSPTGSGSNEQFF
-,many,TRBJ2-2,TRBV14,TGTGCCAGCAGCCAGGGGGCACGGAACACCGGGGAGCTGTTTTTT,CASSQGARNTGELFF
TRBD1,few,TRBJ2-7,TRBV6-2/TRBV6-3,TGTGCCAGCAGAGGGACAGTCTCCTACGAGCAGTACTTC,CASRGTVSYEQYF
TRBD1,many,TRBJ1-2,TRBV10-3,TGTGCCATCAGGGGACAGCATGGCTACACCTTC,CAIRGQHGYTF
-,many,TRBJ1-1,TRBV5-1,TGCGCCAGCAGCTTGGCCTCATCCCGGGGCGAAGCTTTCTTT,CASSLASSRGEAFF
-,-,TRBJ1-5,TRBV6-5,TGTGCCAGCAGTTCTTTCGGGGCGGGGGGCCTAAATCAGCCCCAGCATTTT,CASSSFGAGGLNQPQHF
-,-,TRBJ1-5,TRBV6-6,TGTGCCGGCAGGTATCCCGGAGGGTCGGTCCAGCCCCAGCATTTT,CAGRYPGGSVQPQHF
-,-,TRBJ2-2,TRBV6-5,TGTGCCAGCAGGGGGGCGGACACCGGGGAGCTGTTTTTT,CASRGADTGELFF
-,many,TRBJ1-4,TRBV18,TGTGCCAGCTCACCCTTCAACGAGGTGTATGAAAAACTGTTTTTT,CASSPFNEVYEKLFF
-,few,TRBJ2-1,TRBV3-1,TGTGCCAGCAGCCCGGAGACCTTGCGAATGTGGAATGAGCAGTTCTTC,CASSPETLRMWNEQFF
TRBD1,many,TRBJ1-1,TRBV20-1,TGCAGTGCCCCGACAGGGAGCACTGAAGCTTTCTTT,CSAPTGSTEAFF
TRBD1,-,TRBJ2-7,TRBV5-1,TGCGCCAGCAGCTACGGGACAGCCTACGAGCAGTACTTC,CASSYGTAYEQYF
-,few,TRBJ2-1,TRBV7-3,TGTGCCAGCAGCTTAATGGCAGGGAATGAGCAGTTCTTC,CASSLMAGNEQFF
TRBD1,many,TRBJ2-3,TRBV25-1,TGTGCCAGCAGCCCCCTCCGGGACAGGGGGACAGATACGCAGTATTTT,CASSPLRDRGTDTQYF
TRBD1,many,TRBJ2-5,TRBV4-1,TGCGCCAGCAGCCAAGATGCTTCGGACAGGGTAGAGACCCAGTACTTC,CASSQDASDRVETQYF
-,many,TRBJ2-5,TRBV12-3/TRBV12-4,TGTGCCAGCAGTTTACCCGAATACCAAGAGACCCAGTACTTC,CASSLPEYQETQYF
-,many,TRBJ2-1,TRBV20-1,TGCAGTGCGAGAGGGGGTGCTACTGCCAATGAGCAGTTCTTC,CSARGGATANEQFF
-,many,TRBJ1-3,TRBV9,TGTGCCAGCAGCGTAGGCAAGAGCTCTGGAAACACCATATATTTT,CASSVGKSSGNTIYF
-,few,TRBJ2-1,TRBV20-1,TGCAGTGCTAGCCCGCCAGGGCGGAGCTCCTACAATGAGCAGTTCTTC,CSASPPGRSSYNEQFF
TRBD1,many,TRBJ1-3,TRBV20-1,TGCAGTGCTACCCGGGACAGGGGGCGGAACACCATATATTTT,CSATRDRGRNTIYF
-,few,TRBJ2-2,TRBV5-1,TGCGCCAGCAGCTCCGCATTAGCGGACGGGGAGCTGTTTTTT,CASSSALADGELFF
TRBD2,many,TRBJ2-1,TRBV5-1,TGCGCCAGCAGCTCGACTAGCGGGGCCTACAATGAGCAGTTCTTC,CASSSTSGAYNEQFF
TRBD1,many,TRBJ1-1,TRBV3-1,TGTGCCAGCAGCCATTTCAGGGGGATGACTGAAGCTTTCTTT,CASSHFRGMTEAFF
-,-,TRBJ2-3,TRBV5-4,TGTGCCAGCAGCTTGGCCAGTCGACTTACATCCACAGATACGCAGTATTTT,CASSLASRLTSTDTQYF
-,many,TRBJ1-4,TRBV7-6,TGTGCCAGCAGCGGGGGGGGCGCTAATGAAAAACTGTTTTTT,CASSGGGANEKLFF
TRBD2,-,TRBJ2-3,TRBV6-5,TGTGCCAACAGTCGCGGGACTAGCGGGAGGGGTAGAGATACGCAGTATTTT,CANSRGTSGRGRDTQYF
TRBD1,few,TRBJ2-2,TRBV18,TGTGCCAGCTCACCACCGGACAGGGGTGGGACCGGGGAGCTGTTTTTT,CASSPPDRGGTGELFF
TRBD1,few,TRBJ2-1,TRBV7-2,TGTGCCAGCAGCTTAACTCGGGACAGGGGGTACAATGAGCAGTTCTTC,CASSLTRDRGYNEQFF
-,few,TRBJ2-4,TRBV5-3,TGTGCCAGAAGCGGGGGACCCCAACTCAAAAACATTCAGTACTTC,CARSGGPQLKNIQYF
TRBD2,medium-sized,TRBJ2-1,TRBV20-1,TGCAGTGCCCCCCGACTAGCGTTCAGCAATGAGCAGTTCTTC,CSAPRLAFSNEQFF
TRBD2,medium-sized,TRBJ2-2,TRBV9,TGTGCCAGTTCTAGCGGGGGGCCGGCCCAGCGGGAGCTGTTTTTT,CASSSGGPAQRELFF
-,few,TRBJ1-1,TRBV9,TGTGCCAGCAGCACGGGACGGATGAACACTGAAGCTTTCTTT,CASSTGRMNTEAFF
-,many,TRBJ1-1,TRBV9,TGTGCCAGCAGCCCAGGAGGGGCGAGGAACACTGAAGCTTTCTTT,CASSPGGARNTEAFF
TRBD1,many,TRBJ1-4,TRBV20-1,TGCAGTGCTAGTTCCCCCGACAGGGGAACTAATGAAAAACTGTTTTTT,CSASSPDRGTNEKLFF
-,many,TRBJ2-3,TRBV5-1,TGCGCCAGCAGCTTGGCTGTTCTAGCGAGCACAGATACGCAGTATTTT,CASSLAVLASTDTQYF
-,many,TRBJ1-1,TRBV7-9,TGTGCCAGCAGCTTAGAAGACAGAACGAACACTGAAGCTTTCTTT,CASSLEDRTNTEAFF
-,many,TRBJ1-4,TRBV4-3,TGCGCCAGCAGCCAAGTTGGTAACCTTAATGAAAAACTGTTTTTT,CASSQVGNLNEKLFF